This T cell receptor beta chain is from a study of T cells after yellow fever vaccination. Findings and limits, study-wide: Booster samples showed a return of most primary-vaccination clones (around 96% CD4, about 87% CD8).

This clonotype was counted ten times or more. Its antigen is currently unknown. The authors made TCR cDNA by 5'RACE template switching, adding a universal primer site and UMIs. TCRdb redid the calling of the 5' RACE reads with MiXCR, one entry per CDR3 protein. The sample yields 110,000 or so distinct CDR3 sequences, 6.5% to 9% seen once. The sample in question was CD4+ T cells sorted from PBMCs, obtained around 45 days after the first yellow fever vaccination. The origin of this receptor is a man between 18 and 35 years old who received the YFV17D yellow fever vaccine.

The DNA of the CDR3 is TGTGCCAGCAGCCCTGGAGCCCTAGCGGGGAGGGAGACCCAGTACTTC. Encoded protein: CASSPGALAGRETQYF. This chain links TRBV7-9 with TRBJ2-5, with 9 bases aligning to TRBD2. This CDR3 has 16 residues. Germline CDR1 SEHNR, CDR2 FQNEAQ (reference sequence). With 5 bases clipped from V and 5 bases from J, the junction kept 12 bases outside the gene matches.